A single sample gave rise to the 6 T cell receptor beta chains below, sequenced in a study of shared clonotypes between healthy human individuals. The table came from immunoSEQ multiplex PCR; TCRdb's copy has only in-frame clones and leaves some out. The sample contains approximately 2,000,000 clones, around 90% of which appear only once. The source material was naive CD4+ T cells from PBMCs. As to subset: CD45RA+ positively selected. All receptors come from a man between 18 and 29 years old in good health. Some clones in this sample may be carry-over from other donors' samples.

The chain combines TRBV2 with TRBJ2-5, with 12 bases that match TRBD2. The CDR3 sequence is 14 residues long. Germline CDR1 is SNHLY and CDR2 is FYNNEI. V was pared by 6 bases and J by 5 bases, with 4 bases of the junction left unmatched. In DNA, the CDR3 is TGTGCCAGCAGATGGACTAGCGGGACTGAGACCCAGTACTTC. This translates into CASRWTSGTETQYF.

To note about this clone: In the same sample, other DNA sequences code for this CDR3. The chain recombines TRBV19 with TRBJ2-2; 7 positions match TRBD1. V lost 9 bases and J lost 1; bases outside the gene matches: 5. Germline assignment: CDR1 LNHDA and CDR2 SQIVND (reference sequence). The CDR3 length is 14 residues. This chain's CDR3 is CASRGQRNTGELFF. The CDR3 region has the DNA TGTGCCAGCCGGGGACAGCGGAACACCGGGGAGCTGTTTTTT.

This clone was observed a single time. The CDR3 nucleotides read TGCGCCAGCAGCTTGGAGGCAGGGGGCGGCGAGCAGTACTTC. Translating gives CASSLEAGGGEQYF. The chain couples TRBV5-1 to TRBJ2-7, with 8 bases matching TRBD1. Germline CDR1 reads SGHRS; CDR2 reads YFSETQ. V gave up 0 bases and J gave up 6 bases; unmatched junction bases: 5. CDR3 length equals 14 residues.

Concerning this clone: The sample contains more than one DNA sequence encoding this CDR3. V is TRBV30 and J is TRBJ2-5; tentatively, D is TRBD1 (5 bases). The CDR3 consists of 12 residues. Germline values: CDR1 GTSNPN, CDR2 SVGIG (reference sequence). Trimming pared 0 bases from V and 4 bases from J, leaving 6 bases between. In DNA form, the CDR3 reads TGTGCCTGGAGTGTAGGGGTAGAGACCCAGTACTTC. Translating gives CAWSVGVETQYF.

The genes are TRBV5-1 and TRBJ1-1; D perhaps matches TRBD1 (6 bases). The CDR3 consists of 16 residues. From germline, CDR1 is SGHRS and CDR2 YFSETQ. The ends were cut back, 4 bases at V and 0 bases at J, with 16 bases in the middle. The CDR3 DNA reads TGCGCCAGCAGCCCCGGACAGCCACTAGTGAACACTGAAGCTTTCTTT. Amino acids: CASSPGQPLVNTEAFF.

This chain links TRBV6-1 with TRBJ1-5, with 9 nucleotides matching TRBD1. Germline V gene lookup returns CDR1 MNHNS and CDR2 SASEGT. This CDR3 is built from 15 residues. The J segment lost 7 bases and the V segment lost 1 base, leaving 5 bases of the junction unmatched. The CDR3 sequence: CASSEGGTGRQPQHF. The CDR3 nucleotides are TGTGCCAGCAGTGAAGGCGGGACAGGGAGGCAGCCCCAGCATTTT.